A selection of T cell receptor beta chains follows, all from one sample in a study of control samples from healthy donors and cancer patients. Generated by immunoSEQ multiplex PCR, the TCRdb table keeps only in-frame clones and is missing some. The data hold about 44,000 clones, with roughly 86% observed a single time. Sequenced material: PBMCs. All receptors derive from a woman aged 55 to 70 with lung cancer. The CDR3 runs from the conserved cysteine through the conserved F or W. D genes are given only for firm matches. A clone size is listed for some rows: how often the clone was seen (once, few, many), or a class if it is expanded.

length	D	J	V	size	CDR3	DNA
16	TRBD1	TRBJ2-2	TRBV6-2/TRBV6-3	-	CASSWGTGENTGELFF	TGTGCCAGCAGTTGGGGGACAGGGGAGAACACCGGGGAGCTGTTTTTT
15	TRBD1	TRBJ1-1	TRBV4-1	-	CASSGPLGGGTEAFF	TGCGCCAGCAGCGGGCCCTTAGGGGGCGGCACTGAAGCTTTCTTT
14	TRBD1	TRBJ1-2	TRBV6-5	-	CASSSWDRDHGYTF	TGTGCCAGCAGTTCTTGGGACAGGGATCATGGCTACACCTTC
16	-	TRBJ1-1	TRBV6-4	-	CASSDSSTGKNTEAFF	TGTGCCAGCAGTGACTCTTCGACAGGTAAGAACACTGAAGCTTTCTTT
19	TRBD2	TRBJ2-1	TRBV4-3	once	CASSQVIPRTSGGDNEQFF	TGCGCCAGCAGCCAAGTCATCCCTCGGACTAGCGGGGGTGACAATGAGCAGTTCTTC
15	-	TRBJ2-1	TRBV7-6	-	CASSLLSSSYNEQFF	TGTGCCAGCAGCTTACTGTCAAGCTCCTACAATGAGCAGTTCTTC
14	TRBD1	TRBJ1-6	TRBV10-2	-	CASSPGQSNSPLHF	TGCGCCAGCAGTCCGGGACAGAGTAATTCACCCCTCCACTTT
15	-	TRBJ2-7	TRBV27	few	CASSQDSISVYEQYF	TGTGCCAGCAGCCAGGACAGTATCTCAGTCTACGAGCAGTACTTC
16	TRBD2	TRBJ2-7	TRBV6-2/TRBV6-3	once	CASSYSRAGARYEQYF	TGTGCCAGCAGTTACTCGAGGGCGGGAGCCAGATACGAGCAGTACTTC
15	TRBD2	TRBJ2-1	TRBV19	-	CASTSWTSGNREQFF	TGTGCCAGTACTAGCTGGACTAGCGGGAATCGTGAGCAGTTCTTC
13	-	TRBJ2-2	TRBV7-9	-	CASSLADAGELFF	TGTGCCAGCAGCTTAGCCGATGCCGGGGAGCTGTTTTTT
14	-	TRBJ1-2	TRBV21-1	-	CASSNSKVPGGYTF	TGTGCCAGCAGCAACAGCAAGGTGCCGGGGGGCTACACCTTC
15	-	TRBJ1-2	TRBV7-9	-	CASSLEGSPNYGYTF	TGTGCCAGCAGCTTAGAGGGCAGCCCTAACTATGGCTACACCTTC
14	-	TRBJ2-5	TRBV11-2	-	CASQASRGQETQYF	TGTGCCAGCCAGGCTTCAAGGGGGCAAGAGACCCAGTACTTC
15	TRBD2	TRBJ2-1	TRBV2	-	CASSASREVYNEQFF	TGTGCCAGCAGTGCCTCGCGGGAGGTGTACAATGAGCAGTTCTTC
17	TRBD1	TRBJ2-7	TRBV30	-	CAWTPYPRDRVFYEQYF	TGTGCCTGGACCCCCTACCCACGGGACAGAGTTTTCTACGAGCAGTACTTC
15	-	TRBJ2-7	TRBV24-1	-	CATNDPQGGTYEQYF	TGTGCCACCAACGATCCTCAGGGGGGCACCTACGAGCAGTACTTC
16	-	TRBJ2-5	TRBV7-2	-	CASSLDLGAYRETQYF	TGTGCCAGCAGCCTAGACCTGGGGGCTTACAGGGAGACCCAGTACTTC
17	TRBD1	TRBJ1-3	TRBV10-1	few	CASSAYRDSRTGNTIYF	TGCGCCAGCAGTGCATACCGGGACAGCCGAACTGGAAACACCATATATTTT
14	-	TRBJ1-1	TRBV9	-	CASSPRYESTEAFF	TGTGCCAGCAGCCCCCGGTACGAAAGCACTGAAGCTTTCTTT
13	-	TRBJ1-1	TRBV29-1	once	CSVVAEKGREAFF	TGCAGCGTTGTGGCGGAGAAGGGACGTGAAGCTTTCTTT
16	-	TRBJ2-7	TRBV4-1	-	CASSQDGGRATYEQYF	TGCGCCAGCAGCCAAGATGGAGGCAGGGCAACCTACGAGCAGTACTTC
13	-	TRBJ2-7	TRBV28	-	CASRTTSSYEQYF	TGTGCCAGCAGGACAACAAGCTCCTACGAGCAGTACTTC
13	-	TRBJ1-1	TRBV24-1	-	CATSDPGNTEAFF	TGTGCCACCAGTGATCCGGGGAACACTGAAGCTTTCTTT
13	-	TRBJ2-5	TRBV10-3	-	CAISSSGQETQYF	TGTGCCATCTCCTCGAGCGGACAAGAGACCCAGTACTTC
14	-	TRBJ2-5	TRBV30	-	CALLISTEKETQYF	TGTGCCTTGCTTATCTCCACGGAAAAAGAGACCCAGTACTTC
15	-	TRBJ2-7	TRBV9	-	CASSVGADLSYEQYF	TGTGCCAGCAGCGTAGGTGCCGACCTATCGTACGAGCAGTACTTC
17	-	TRBJ2-7	TRBV19	few	CASSMLAAPPGPYEQYF	TGTGCCAGTAGTATGTTGGCAGCTCCCCCGGGACCCTACGAGCAGTACTTC
15	TRBD1	TRBJ1-1	TRBV15	once	CATSKRGQGPTEAFF	TGTGCCACCAGCAAGAGAGGACAGGGTCCCACTGAAGCTTTCTTT
11	TRBD2	TRBJ2-7	TRBV19	-	CATGLGYEQYF	TGTGCCACAGGACTAGGCTACGAGCAGTACTTC